One and the same sample provided the 25 T cell receptor beta chains below, sequenced in a study of beta chain features in type 1 diabetes. Isolated RNA was reverse transcribed in full, so expressed TCRB transcripts were sequenced. Assay: immunoSEQ multiplex PCR; the TCRdb copy retains only in-frame clones and omits some. The sample lists 200,000 to 250,000 clones; 9% to 10% were seen once. The sample taken for sequencing was naive CD4+ T cells from blood. The source is a woman aged 18-30 years in good health.

The genes are TRBV7-9 and TRBJ2-7; 9 bases are a match to TRBD2. V dropped 2 bases and J dropped 5; count of bases not matched to a gene: 10. The CDR3 consists of 16 residues. Germline values: CDR1 SEHNR, CDR2 FQNEAQ (reference sequence). CDR3 amino acids: CASSLSVGLAGNEQYF. The CDR3 DNA reads as TGTGCCAGCAGCTTATCAGTCGGGCTAGCGGGAAACGAGCAGTACTTC. Full variable domain (missing parts from reference TRBV7-9 and TRBJ2-7): DTGVSQNPRHKITKRGQNVTFRCDPISEHNRLYWYRQTLGQGPEFLTYFQNEAQLEKSRLLSDRFSAERPKGSFSTLEIQRTEQGDSAMYLCASSLSVGLAGNEQYFGPGTRLTVT.

V is TRBV30 and J is TRBJ2-2, with no clear D. The CDR3 has 14 amino acids. Per the germline V gene, CDR1 is GTSNPN and CDR2 is SVGIG (reference sequence). The V end was cut by 0 bases, the J end by 5 bases, with 10 bases between. The CDR3 sequence: CAWSVLLRTGELFF. CDR3 coding DNA: TGTGCCTGGAGTGTACTTTTGCGAACCGGGGAGCTGTTTTTT.

Worth noting for this clone: Other DNA sequences in this sample translate to the same CDR3. The chain is built from TRBV5-1 and TRBJ2-5; no reliable D call. V gave up 0 bases and J gave up 0 bases, with 6 bases separating them. Germline V gene data show CDR1 as SGHRS and CDR2 as YFSETQ. The CDR3 is 14 residues long. The CDR3 coding sequence is TGCGCCAGCAGCTTGGGGCAGTACCAAGAGACCCAGTACTTC. Amino acids: CASSLGQYQETQYF.

In its sample, this clone was seen a few times. This chain uses TRBV19 with TRBJ1-5; TRBD1 agrees at 8 bases. The V segment lost 4 bases and the J segment 0 bases; nucleotides outside the gene matches: 11. This CDR3 has 18 residues. Germline V gene sequence: CDR1 LNHDA, CDR2 SQIVND (reference sequence). CDR3 in amino acids: CASSTPDRAIYSNQPQHF. For the CDR3, the DNA is TGTGCCAGTAGTACACCGGACAGGGCCATCTATAGCAATCAGCCCCAGCATTTT.

Only a few counts were recorded for this clone. The V gene is TRBV2, the J gene TRBJ1-1, with D maybe TRBD1 (5 bases). Trimming removed 8 bases from V and 1 base from J, with 11 bases in between. The CDR3 runs to 13 residues. The germline V gene has CDR1 SNHLY and CDR2 FYNNEI. CDR3 sequence reads: CASGGTGNTEAFF. DNA of the CDR3: TGTGCCAGCGGAGGGACGGGGAACACTGAAGCTTTCTTT.

The chain has TRBV7-9 and TRBJ2-3; 8 nucleotides agree with TRBD1. Germline values: CDR1 SEHNR, CDR2 FQNEAQ (reference sequence). Trimming at V came to 3 bases and at J to 3 bases, leaving 8 bases not matched to a gene. The CDR3 covers 16 residues. CDR3 nucleotides: TGTGCCAGCAGCTTCCCTACAGGGGGATCTACAGATACGCAGTATTTT. This gives the protein CASSFPTGGSTDTQYF.

The V and J genes are TRBV11-2 and TRBJ1-1; no clear D gene. Trimming pared 5 bases from V and 0 bases from J, leaving 10 bases between. This CDR3 is 14 amino acids long. CDR1 and CDR2 (germline): SGHAT, FQNNGV. The CDR3 spells CASSPSAVNTEAFF. The CDR3 nucleotides read TGTGCCAGCAGCCCCAGCGCCGTGAACACTGAAGCTTTCTTT.

V and J are TRBV7-8 and TRBJ1-2, with a possible D match to TRBD1 (5 bases). CDR3 size: 12 residues. Germline V gene data show CDR1 as SGHVS and CDR2 as FQNEAQ. With 3 bases removed from V and 6 bases from J, the gap between germline ends came to 8 bases. The CDR3 loop is CASSLGGNGYTF. The CDR3 bases are TGTGCCAGCAGCTTGGGGGGGAATGGCTACACCTTC.

This clone was recorded a few times. The chain is built from TRBV13 and TRBJ2-3, with 8 positions matching TRBD1. V trimming: 5 bases; J trimming: 2 bases; junction bases outside the gene matches: 3. The CDR3 contains 14 residues. From germline, CDR1 is PRHDT and CDR2 FYEKMQ (reference sequence). The CDR3 nucleotides read TGTGCCAGCAGCCGGACAGGGACCACAGATACGCAGTATTTT. Encoded protein: CASSRTGTTDTQYF.

The chain joins TRBV30 to TRBJ1-2; 9 bases agree with TRBD1. Looked up from germline, CDR1 is GTSNPN and CDR2 is SVGIG (reference sequence). CDR3 size: 17 residues. The junction had 14 bases not matched to a gene; V was cut back by 0 bases and J by 6 bases. CDR3: CAWSVVGGGQGPNGYTF. In DNA, the CDR3 is TGTGCCTGGAGTGTAGTCGGAGGGGGACAGGGTCCGAATGGCTACACCTTC.

This clone was picked up a small number of times. V and J are TRBV5-4 and TRBJ2-1, with 9 bases that match TRBD2. V shed 4 bases, J shed 2 bases, and the junction held 7 bases outside the gene matches. CDR1 and CDR2 from the germline V gene are SGHNT and YYREEE (reference sequence). This CDR3 comprises 16 residues. The CDR3 DNA reads TGTGCCAGCAGCGCCCAGACTAGCGGAGCCTACAATGAGCAGTTCTTC. Amino acid sequence: CASSAQTSGAYNEQFF.

This clone was picked up a small number of times. Other DNA sequences in this specimen translate into the identical CDR3. The chain combines TRBV5-1 with TRBJ2-7; 11 bases fit TRBD1. The CDR3 has 16 amino acids. Trimming cost V 5 bases and J 0 bases; bases outside gene matches: 7. Germline CDR1 SGHRS, CDR2 YFSETQ. The CDR3 reads CASSRTGTGGSYEQYF. CDR3 nucleotides: TGCGCCAGCAGTCGGACCGGGACAGGGGGCTCCTACGAGCAGTACTTC.

J is TRBJ1-5 and V is TRBV2; a possible D gene is TRBD1 (6 bases). The CDR3 has 13 residues. Germline-derived CDR1 and CDR2 are SNHLY and FYNNEI. Trimming cost V 11 bases and J 5 bases, with 16 bases left between them. In nucleotides, the CDR3 is TGTGCCGGGTCCAGGGGTAGGGATCAGCCCCAGCATTTT. It translates to CAGSRGRDQPQHF.

V gene TRBV28 combines with J gene TRBJ2-3, with 12 positions matching TRBD1. V trimming: 4 bases; J trimming: 6 bases; junction bases outside the gene matches: 5. The CDR3 loop spans 15 amino acids. Germline CDR1 is MDHEN and CDR2 is SYDVKM. The CDR3 nucleotides are TGTGCCAGCAGTTCCGGGACAGGGGGCTGGGATACGCAGTATTTT. This encodes CASSSGTGGWDTQYF.

This clone was seen a handful of times. The rearrangement uses TRBV6-5 and TRBJ1-3; D call uncertain. V gave up 5 bases and J gave up 4 bases, with 12 bases separating them. This CDR3 is built from 14 residues. Germline V gene sequence: CDR1 MNHEY, CDR2 SVGAGI. The CDR3: CASSPHLSGNTIYF. CDR3 sequence (DNA): TGTGCCAGCAGTCCCCATTTGAGCGGAAACACCATATATTTT.

The sample holds a few counts of this clone. The chain links TRBV18 to TRBJ1-1; D possibly corresponds to TRBD1 (5 bases). The CDR3 extends over 11 amino acids. Trimming took 5 bases from V and 7 from J, leaving 8 bases between them. From germline, CDR1 is KGHSH and CDR2 LQKENI. As DNA, the CDR3 is TGTGCCAGCTCAGCGGGACTTGAAGCTTTCTTT. It yields the protein CASSAGLEAFF.

The CDR3 DNA follows: TGTGCCAGCAACCTGATTAGCGGGTACGAGCAGTACTTC. As protein: CASNLISGYEQYF. The rearrangement links TRBV7-9 to TRBJ2-7; 7 positions agree with TRBD2. With V trimmed by 7 bases and J by 4 bases, 7 bases remained unmatched. The CDR3 runs to 13 residues. Germline-derived CDR1 and CDR2 are SEHNR and FQNEAQ (reference sequence).

The V and J genes are TRBV7-2 and TRBJ1-2; TRBD1 matches at 9 bases. Trimming cost V 6 bases and J 7 bases; bases outside gene matches: 9. This CDR3 spans 14 amino acids. The germline V gene has CDR1 SGHTA and CDR2 FQGNSA. CDR3 nucleotides: TGTGCCAGCAGACCGAGGCGGGGACAGGGTGGCTACACCTTC. The encoded protein is CASRPRRGQGGYTF.

This clone showed up just a few times. The V gene is TRBV9, the J gene TRBJ2-1; D gene unclear. V was trimmed by 0 bases and J by 5 bases, leaving 9 bases between them. Germline V gene lookup returns CDR1 SGDLS and CDR2 YYNGEE. This CDR3 contains 14 residues. The CDR3 DNA reads TGTGCCAGCAGCGTAGGTGGCGGCCACAATGAGCAGTTCTTC. It specifies CASSVGGGHNEQFF. Based on the CDR3 plus reference TRBV9 and TRBJ2-1, the full variable domain is DSGVTQTPKHLITATGQRVTLRCSPRSGDLSVYWYQQSLDQGLQFLIQYYNGEERAKGNILERFSAQQFPDLHSELNLSSLELGDSALYFCASSVGGGHNEQFFGPGTRLTVL.

This clone was counted between two and nine times. The V and J genes are TRBV6-1 and TRBJ2-7; TRBD1 matches at 9 bases. Germline V gene data show CDR1 as MNHNS and CDR2 as SASEGT. Trimming removed 1 base from V and 3 bases from J; junction bases left unmatched: 4. The CDR3 covers 15 residues. The CDR3 DNA reads TGTGCCAGCAGTGAAGATGGGGGACAGGGCTACGAGCAGTACTTC. Its translation: CASSEDGGQGYEQYF.

The CDR3 DNA follows: TGTGCCAGCAGCCCCGCAGGCAGGGCGCCTCCCTATGGCTACACCTTC. It specifies CASSPAGRAPPYGYTF. This sequence joins TRBV9 and TRBJ1-2; tentatively, D is TRBD1 (5 bases). Germline CDR1 SGDLS, CDR2 YYNGEE. There are 16 residues in the CDR3. Trimming left V 4 bases short and J 4 bases short, with 20 bases between. The variable domain in full, with the rest retrieved from reference TRBV9 and TRBJ1-2, is DSGVTQTPKHLITATGQRVTLRCSPRSGDLSVYWYQQSLDQGLQFLIQYYNGEERAKGNILERFSAQQFPDLHSELNLSSLELGDSALYFCASSPAGRAPPYGYTFGSGTRLTVV.

There are a few counts of this clone. The rearrangement links TRBV11-2 to TRBJ2-7; tentative D call: TRBD1 (6 bases). Trimming removed 1 base from V and 6 bases from J, with 13 bases in between. CDR1 and CDR2 from the germline V gene are SGHAT and FQNNGV. The CDR3 loop spans 14 amino acids. The CDR3 DNA reads as TGTGCCAGCAGCTTAGTCAGGGGCCTGAGCGAGCAGTACTTC. This gives the protein CASSLVRGLSEQYF.

This chain joins TRBV5-1 and TRBJ1-5; 7 bases fit TRBD1. Germline loops: CDR1 SGHRS, CDR2 YFSETQ. CDR3 length: 14 residues. Unmatched junction bases numbered 7, after V lost 4 bases and J lost 6 bases. The CDR3 sequence is CASSQGTEGQPQHF. The CDR3 nucleotides read TGCGCCAGCAGCCAAGGGACAGAGGGTCAGCCCCAGCATTTT.

This clone was seen more than once but under ten times. This chain joins TRBV6-5 and TRBJ2-7; possibly TRBD1 for D (6 bases). The germline gives CDR1 MNHEY, CDR2 SVGAGI. The V end was cut by 2 bases, the J end by 3 bases, with 17 bases between. The CDR3 has 16 amino acids. The CDR3, as DNA: TGTGCCAGCAGTTACCCACCGGGACATGGTAACTACGAGCAGTACTTC. Residues: CASSYPPGHGNYEQYF.

Note on this clone: Other DNA variants within this sample encode the same CDR3. The V and J genes are TRBV5-4 and TRBJ2-3; 8 bases map to TRBD1. Trimming took 0 bases from V and 6 from J; bases not matched to a gene: 3. The germline CDR1 and CDR2 sequences are SGHNT and YYREEE (reference sequence). This CDR3 region has 14 residues. The CDR3 DNA reads TGTGCCAGCAGCTTGGACAGGGGGGCGGATACGCAGTATTTT. Amino acid sequence: CASSLDRGADTQYF. The variable domain in full, with the rest retrieved from reference TRBV5-4 and TRBJ2-3, is ETGVTQSPTHLIKTRGQQVTLRCSSQSGHNTVSWYQQALGQGPQFIFQYYREEENGRGNFPPRFSGLQFPNYSSELNVNALELDDSALYLCASSLDRGADTQYFGPGTRLTVL.